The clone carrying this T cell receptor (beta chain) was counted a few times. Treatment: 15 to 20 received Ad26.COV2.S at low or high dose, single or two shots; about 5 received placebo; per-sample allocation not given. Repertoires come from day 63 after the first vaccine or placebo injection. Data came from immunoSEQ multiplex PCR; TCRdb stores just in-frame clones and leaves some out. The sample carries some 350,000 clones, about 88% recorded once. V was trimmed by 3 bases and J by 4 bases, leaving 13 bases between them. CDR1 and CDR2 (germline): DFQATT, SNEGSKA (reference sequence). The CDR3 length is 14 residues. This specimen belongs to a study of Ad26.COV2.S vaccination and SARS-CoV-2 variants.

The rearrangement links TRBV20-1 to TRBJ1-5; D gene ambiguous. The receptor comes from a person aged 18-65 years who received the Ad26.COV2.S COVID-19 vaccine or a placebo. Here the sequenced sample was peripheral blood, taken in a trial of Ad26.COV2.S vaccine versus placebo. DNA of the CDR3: TGCAGTGCTAGTAGTAGCTCGAGAAATCAGCCCCAGCATTTT. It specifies CSASSSSRNQPQHF.